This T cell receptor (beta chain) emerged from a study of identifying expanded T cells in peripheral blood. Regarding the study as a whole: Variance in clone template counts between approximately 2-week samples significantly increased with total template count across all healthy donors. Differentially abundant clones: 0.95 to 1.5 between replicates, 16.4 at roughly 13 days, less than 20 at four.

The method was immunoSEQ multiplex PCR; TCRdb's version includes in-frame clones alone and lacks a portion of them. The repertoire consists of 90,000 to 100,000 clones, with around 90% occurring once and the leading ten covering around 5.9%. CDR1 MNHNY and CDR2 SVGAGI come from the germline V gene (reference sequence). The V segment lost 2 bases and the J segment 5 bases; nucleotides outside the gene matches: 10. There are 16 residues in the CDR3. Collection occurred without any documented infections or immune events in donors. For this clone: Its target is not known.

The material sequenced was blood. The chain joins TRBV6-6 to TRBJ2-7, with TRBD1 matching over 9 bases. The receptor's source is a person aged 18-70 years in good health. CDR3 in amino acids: CASSYRSGQGLDEQYF. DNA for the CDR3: TGTGCCAGCAGTTACAGATCAGGACAGGGGCTGGACGAGCAGTACTTC.